This T cell receptor (beta chain) was observed in a study of shared clonotypes between healthy human individuals. Replicate PCRs for unsorted PBMC used approximately 300 ng DNA (approximately 30,000 T cell genomes). Sequencing used immunoSEQ multiplex PCR; TCRdb keeps in-frame clones, though not all of them. The sample has 450,000 to 500,000 clones; about 85% are singletons. Caucasian adults living in Nashville, Tennessee, provided all samples. Researchers drew on roughly 84 million PBMCs for genomic DNA from unsorted samples. Germline values: CDR1 SGHVS, CDR2 FQNEAQ. The CDR3 extends over 16 amino acids. With V trimmed by 2 bases and J by 3 bases, 8 bases remained unmatched.

Sample: PBMCs. The V gene is TRBV7-8, the J gene TRBJ2-5; 8 bases are shared with TRBD2. This receptor was taken from a woman in her 40s in good health. Some clones in this sample may be carry-over from other donors' samples. CDR3 nucleotides: TGTGCCAGCAGCTTACCCGGGACGGGAGGGAAAGAGACCCAGTACTTC. Translated: CASSLPGTGGKETQYF.